The source of this T cell receptor (beta chain) is a study of cytomegalovirus exposure and HLA in healthy donors. About the research overall: Among about 179 million T cells, an earlier analysis found 95 million to 140 million unique TCR beta sequences.

Each of the donors was a healthy bone marrow donor. The donors, nominally healthy at sampling, likely had unrecorded immune exposures. PCR involved 60 Vbeta and 13 Jbeta primers. Method: immunoSEQ multiplex PCR; TCRdb's copy keeps in-frame clones and lacks some. The sample includes over 70,000 clones, roughly 80% seen only once; the top ten take 20% to 30%. Findings and limits, study-wide: Among the sequence variants, a highly shared cluster was likely an artifact of sequencing.

Germline-derived CDR1 and CDR2 are SGHAT and FQNNGV. Trimming stripped 5 bases from V and 4 bases from J, with 14 bases between. The CDR3 has 14 residues. Note on this clone: The antigen remains unidentified.

The sequence was collected from a woman aged 45-65 years in good health and CMV-seropositive. Sequenced material: PBMCs. J is TRBJ2-5 and V is TRBV11-2; D possibly corresponds to TRBD2 (6 bases). Here the CDR3 DNA reads TGTGCCAGCAGCCCGTCGGTAGCGGCAGAGACCCAGTACTTC. It encodes CASSPSVAAETQYF.